These 31 T cell receptor beta chains were sequenced from one sample in a study of cytomegalovirus exposure and HLA in healthy donors. Researchers ran the PCR with 60 Vbeta and 13 Jbeta primers. Profiling relied on immunoSEQ multiplex PCR, and the TCRdb table lists in-frame clones only, not all of them. The sample holds nearly 200,000 clones. Sequencing input: PBMCs. These receptors were obtained from a boy aged 5-17 years in good health and CMV-seronegative.

The chain links TRBV12-5 to TRBJ1-4, with TRBD1 matching 8 bases. The CDR3 contains 14 residues. Germline V gene data show CDR1 as LGHNT and CDR2 as FRNRAP. V gave up 6 bases and J gave up 6 bases; unmatched junction bases: 6. CDR3 sequence: CASGQGAQYEKLFF. CDR3 DNA: TGTGCTAGTGGGCAGGGGGCGCAATATGAAAAACTGTTTTTT.

The CDR3: CASSQSWGGARPGTQYF. CDR3 bases: TGTGCCAGTAGTCAATCGTGGGGGGGAGCCAGGCCAGGAACGCAGTACTTC. J is TRBJ2-7 and V is TRBV19, with 7 bases lining up with TRBD2. This CDR3 region has 17 residues. The ends lost 5 bases at V and 9 bases at J; junction bases unmatched: 22. Germline V CDR1 and CDR2: LNHDA, SQIVND (reference sequence). Filled out from reference TRBV19 and TRBJ2-7, the complete variable domain reads DGGITQSPKYLFRKEGQNVTLSCEQNLNHDAMYWYRQDPGQGLRLIYYSQIVNDFQKGDIAEGYSVSREKKESFPLTVTSAQKNPTAFYLCASSQSWGGARPGTQYFGPGTRLTVT.

This chain joins TRBV27 and TRBJ1-2, with TRBD1 identical over 7 bases. The V gene end was trimmed by 4 bases and the J gene end by 3 bases; junction bases not matched to a gene: 11. The CDR3 has 16 amino acids. Germline values: CDR1 MNHEY, CDR2 SMNVEV (reference sequence). The CDR3 region is CASSYTPPTGYYGYTF. Written as DNA, the CDR3 is TGTGCCAGCAGTTACACACCCCCGACAGGGTACTATGGCTACACCTTC.

J is TRBJ2-7 and V is TRBV6-6, with 10 bases aligning to TRBD1. Looked up from germline, CDR1 is MNHNY and CDR2 is SVGAGI (reference sequence). The CDR3 covers 16 residues. J was trimmed by 4 bases and V by 5 bases; bases with no gene match: 11. The CDR3 DNA is TGTGCCAGCAGTCGCAATGACGGGACAGGGGAATACGAGCAGTACTTC. Protein sequence: CASSRNDGTGEYEQYF.

The V gene is TRBV15, the J gene TRBJ2-2, with 12 bases lining up with TRBD2. The CDR3 spans 19 residues. With V trimmed by 0 bases and J by 7 bases, 12 bases remained unmatched. Germline loops: CDR1 LNHNV, CDR2 YYDKDF (reference sequence). The CDR3 nucleotides read TGTGCCACCAGCAGAGATCGAGGGCTAGCGGGGGGGTCGGACGGGGAGCTGTTTTTT. Protein: CATSRDRGLAGGSDGELFF.

The J gene is TRBJ1-1, the V gene TRBV7-8; 10 nucleotides line up with TRBD1. Germline trimming cut 5 bases from V and 2 bases from J; bases unmatched to any gene: 8. Germline-derived CDR1 and CDR2 are SGHVS and FQNEAQ. CDR3 length: 16 residues. Written as DNA, the CDR3 is TGTGCCAGCAGCCCATGGACAGGGGGTTCAAACACTGAAGCTTTCTTT. Residues: CASSPWTGGSNTEAFF. Variable domain in full (rest from reference TRBV7-8 and TRBJ1-1): GAGVSQSPRYKVAKRGQDVALRCDPISGHVSLFWYQQALGQGPEFLTYFQNEAQLDKSGLPSDRFFAERPEGSVSTLKIQRTQQEDSAVYLCASSPWTGGSNTEAFFGQGTRLTVV.

V is TRBV6-5 and J is TRBJ1-1; a possible D gene is TRBD1 (5 bases). This CDR3 has 14 residues. The V end lost 7 bases, the J end lost 0 bases, and 12 bases lay between the germline ends. Germline V gives CDR1 MNHEY, CDR2 SVGAGI. CDR3 region: CASNPDSLNTEAFF. CDR3 sequence (DNA): TGTGCCAGCAACCCCGACAGTTTGAACACTGAAGCTTTCTTT.

This sequence joins TRBV7-9 and TRBJ1-1, with no clear D. Trimming removed 1 base from V and 4 bases from J, with 7 bases in between. The CDR3 totals 13 residues. Germline CDR1 is SEHNR and CDR2 is FQNEAQ (reference sequence). The CDR3 region has the DNA TGTGCCAGCAGCTTAGTATCGGGCACTGAAGCTTTCTTT. Protein: CASSLVSGTEAFF.

The gene calls are TRBV7-9 and TRBJ1-3, with D possibly matching TRBD1 (6 bases). The CDR3 extends over 16 amino acids. Germline V CDR1 and CDR2: SEHNR, FQNEAQ (reference sequence). Trimming removed 4 bases from V and 0 bases from J, with 13 bases in between. In nucleotides, the CDR3 is TGTGCCAGCAGCTCAATCGACAGGTCCTCTGGAAACACCATATATTTT. Its translation: CASSSIDRSSGNTIYF. Together with reference TRBV7-9 and TRBJ1-3, the CDR3 gives the full variable domain: DTGVSQNPRHKITKRGQNVTFRCDPISEHNRLYWYRQTLGQGPEFLTYFQNEAQLEKSRLLSDRFSAERPKGSFSTLEIQRTEQGDSAMYLCASSSIDRSSGNTIYFGEGSWLTVV.

This chain joins TRBV15 and TRBJ2-7; TRBD1 might be the D (6 bases). This CDR3 spans 15 amino acids. Trimming took 0 bases from V and 2 from J, leaving 11 bases between them. In germline, CDR1 is LNHNV, CDR2 YYDKDF (reference sequence). In nucleotides, the CDR3 is TGTGCCACCAGCAGAGATGCCCAGGGGCCCTACGAGCAGTACTTC. Amino acids: CATSRDAQGPYEQYF. Full variable domain (outside the CDR3, taken from reference TRBV15 and TRBJ2-7): DAMVIQNPRYQVTQFGKPVTLSCSQTLNHNVMYWYQQKSSQAPKLLFHYYDKDFNNEADTPDNFQSRRPNTSFCFLDIRSPGLGDTAMYLCATSRDAQGPYEQYFGPGTRLTVT.

The chain is built from TRBV28 and TRBJ1-6; 9 positions match TRBD1. This CDR3 has 15 residues. CDR1 and CDR2 from the germline V gene are MDHEN and SYDVKM. Trimming removed 6 bases from V and 5 bases from J; junction bases left unmatched: 5. The DNA for the CDR3 is TGTGCCAGCAGGGGACAGGGTGTGAATAATTCACCCCTCCACTTT. Residues: CASRGQGVNNSPLHF.

The V call is TRBV29-1, the J call TRBJ2-1; 9 positions match TRBD2. Germline-derived CDR1 and CDR2 are SQVTM and ANQGSEA. Losses at the gene ends were 5 bases for V and 8 bases for J; bases not matched to a gene: 10. The CDR3 has 14 residues. The CDR3 here is CSVTGLASSDEQFF. In DNA, the CDR3 is TGCAGCGTTACGGGACTAGCTTCGAGCGATGAGCAGTTCTTC.

This chain connects TRBV5-1 to TRBJ2-5; 9 nucleotides match TRBD2. Trimming cost V 0 bases and J 1 base; bases outside gene matches: 7. This CDR3 is built from 17 residues. Germline lookup yields CDR1 SGHRS and CDR2 YFSETQ. This chain's CDR3 is CASSLARAGGPQETQYF. The CDR3 bases are TGCGCCAGCAGCTTGGCCCGGGCGGGGGGGCCCCAAGAGACCCAGTACTTC. Full variable domain (remainder filled in from reference TRBV5-1 and TRBJ2-5): KAGVTQTPRYLIKTRGQQVTLSCSPISGHRSVSWYQQTPGQGLQFLFEYFSETQRNKGNFPGRFSGRQFSNSRSEMNVSTLELGDSALYLCASSLARAGGPQETQYFGPGTRLLVL.

V gene TRBV5-1 combines with J gene TRBJ2-7, with 14 bases that match TRBD2. V lost 5 bases, J lost 6 bases, and 7 bases stayed unmatched. Germline V CDR1 and CDR2: SGHRS, YFSETQ. There are 15 residues in the CDR3. The CDR3 loop reads CASRVGTSGGVEQYF. Written as DNA, the CDR3 is TGCGCCAGCAGGGTTGGGACTAGCGGGGGTGTCGAGCAGTACTTC.

The V gene is TRBV9, the J gene TRBJ2-7, with TRBD2 identical over 7 bases. The CDR3 totals 13 residues. Trimming at V came to 4 bases and at J to 4 bases, leaving 5 bases not matched to a gene. Germline CDR1 SGDLS, CDR2 YYNGEE. Here the CDR3 reads CASSRSGVYEQYF. CDR3 DNA sequence: TGTGCCAGCAGCCGCAGCGGGGTATACGAGCAGTACTTC.

CDR3: CASSVAARDTGELFF. DNA for the CDR3: TGTGCCAGCAGCGTAGCTGCGAGGGACACCGGGGAGCTGTTTTTT. The chain employs TRBV9 and TRBJ2-2; TRBD2 is a possible D gene (5 bases). CDR1 and CDR2 from the germline V gene are SGDLS and YYNGEE. This CDR3 has 15 residues. Trimming removed 0 bases at V and 3 bases at J, with 9 bases between. Full variable domain (missing parts from reference TRBV9 and TRBJ2-2): DSGVTQTPKHLITATGQRVTLRCSPRSGDLSVYWYQQSLDQGLQFLIQYYNGEERAKGNILERFSAQQFPDLHSELNLSSLELGDSALYFCASSVAARDTGELFFGEGSRLTVL.

The rearrangement links TRBV20-1 to TRBJ1-2; possibly TRBD1 for D (5 bases). The CDR3 has 11 residues. V dropped 6 bases and J dropped 3 bases, with 8 bases sitting between them. Germline V gene lookup returns CDR1 DFQATT and CDR2 SNEGSKA (reference sequence). The CDR3 nucleotides are TGCAGTGCCAGGGCGTACTATGGCTACACCTTC. Its translation: CSARAYYGYTF.

The rearrangement links TRBV5-4 to TRBJ1-3, with a weak D call TRBD1 (6 bases). CDR1 and CDR2 from the germline V gene are SGHNT and YYREEE (reference sequence). V was cut by 4 bases and J by 0 bases, with 11 bases left in between. The CDR3 spans 15 residues. The CDR3 bases are TGTGCCAGCAGCGTGGACAGCTTCTCTGGAAACACCATATATTTT. This encodes CASSVDSFSGNTIYF.

This sequence joins TRBV7-6 and TRBJ2-7, with TRBD1 matching over 9 bases. This CDR3 contains 13 residues. V trimming: 5 bases; J trimming: 6 bases; junction bases outside the gene matches: 5. The germline V gene has CDR1 SGHVS and CDR2 FNYEAQ. The CDR3: CASSPGTGSEQYF. The CDR3 DNA is TGTGCCAGCAGCCCCGGGACAGGGTCCGAGCAGTACTTC.

This rearrangement joins TRBV4-3 to TRBJ2-5, with TRBD2 matching over 10 bases. In germline, CDR1 is LGHNA, CDR2 YSLEER. V was pared by 4 bases and J by 4 bases, with 9 bases of the junction left unmatched. The CDR3 length is 16 residues. As DNA, the CDR3 is TGCGCCAGCAGCCTTGGAAAGCGGGGGGGCATAGAGACCCAGTACTTC. Its protein product is CASSLGKRGGIETQYF.

The V call is TRBV30, the J call TRBJ1-5; the D is unclear. This CDR3 is 12 amino acids long. V lost 8 bases to trimming and J lost 4 bases, with 12 bases between them. Germline V lookup: CDR1 GTSNPN, CDR2 SVGIG (reference sequence). The CDR3: CAIGRGNQPQHF. For the CDR3, the DNA is TGTGCCATAGGACGGGGAAATCAGCCCCAGCATTTT. The entire variable domain, with the rest obtained from reference TRBV30 and TRBJ1-5, is as follows: SQTIHQWPATLVQPVGSPLSLECTVEGTSNPNLYWYRQAAGRGLQLLFYSVGIGQISSEVPQNLSASRPQDRQFILSSKKLLLSDSGFYLCAIGRGNQPQHFGDGTRLSIL.

The V gene is TRBV27, the J gene TRBJ2-7; 9 bases map to TRBD1. This CDR3 has 14 amino acids. Germline values: CDR1 MNHEY, CDR2 SMNVEV (reference sequence). With 5 bases clipped from V and 5 bases from J, the junction kept 7 bases outside the gene matches. The CDR3 is CASSGGTGYHEQYF. In nucleotides, the CDR3 is TGTGCCAGCAGTGGCGGGACAGGGTACCACGAGCAGTACTTC.

V usage is TRBV10-1 and J usage is TRBJ2-1; no clear D. The germline CDR1 and CDR2 sequences are WNHNN and SYGVQD (reference sequence). Deletions cut 8 bases from V and 0 bases from J, with 5 bases between. The CDR3 loop spans 12 amino acids. In DNA form, the CDR3 reads TGCGCCAGCTCCTACTCCTACAATGAGCAGTTCTTC. Protein sequence: CASSYSYNEQFF.

This rearrangement joins TRBV29-1 to TRBJ1-1, with D possibly matching TRBD1 (6 bases). Germline CDR1 and CDR2: SQVTM and ANQGSEA. Trimming took 8 bases from V and 6 from J, leaving 16 bases between them. The CDR3 length is 12 residues. As DNA, the CDR3 is TGCAGCTCCGGGGGGCGCGGGGCTGAAGCTTTCTTT. Translated: CSSGGRGAEAFF.

The chain couples TRBV4-1 to TRBJ2-3, with a weak D call TRBD2 (7 bases). The CDR3 sequence is 16 residues long. Germline CDR1 and CDR2: MGHRA and YSYEKL. The V end lost 4 bases, the J end lost 2 bases, and 16 bases lay between the germline ends. The CDR3 spells CASSPGGRGITDTQYF. The CDR3 region has the DNA TGCGCCAGCAGCCCTGGGGGGCGGGGGATCACAGATACGCAGTATTTT.

The gene calls are TRBV5-1 and TRBJ1-6; possible D gene TRBD1, 5 bases. Germline lookup yields CDR1 SGHRS and CDR2 YFSETQ. Trimming removed 0 bases at V and 10 bases at J, with 14 bases between. There are 15 residues in the CDR3. CDR3 bases: TGCGCCAGCAGCTTGGTTGGGCGGGGGTGGTCACCCCTCCACTTT. Translation gives CASSLVGRGWSPLHF.

Here the CDR3 reads CCTGTDSTDTQYF. Here the CDR3 DNA reads TGTTGCACAGGGACGGATAGCACAGATACGCAGTATTTT. The genes are TRBV6-6 and TRBJ2-3; possible D gene TRBD1, 6 bases. The CDR3 covers 13 residues. Germline CDR1 and CDR2: MNHNY and SVGAGI (reference sequence).

The chain is built from TRBV7-9 and TRBJ2-3; 9 positions agree with TRBD2. This CDR3 has 16 amino acids. The junction had 3 bases not matched to a gene; V was cut back by 2 bases and J by 0 bases. CDR1 SEHNR and CDR2 FQNEAQ come from the germline V gene (reference sequence). CDR3: CASSLIAGVSTDTQYF. The CDR3 region has the DNA TGTGCCAGCAGCTTAATAGCGGGGGTGAGCACAGATACGCAGTATTTT. Using reference TRBV7-9 and TRBJ2-3 for the parts outside the CDR3, the full variable domain is DTGVSQNPRHKITKRGQNVTFRCDPISEHNRLYWYRQTLGQGPEFLTYFQNEAQLEKSRLLSDRFSAERPKGSFSTLEIQRTEQGDSAMYLCASSLIAGVSTDTQYFGPGTRLTVL.

The genes are TRBV9 and TRBJ2-3, with 8 bases aligning to TRBD2. The V gene's germline CDR1 is SGDLS and CDR2 YYNGEE. This CDR3 is built from 19 residues. The V gene end was trimmed by 0 bases and the J gene end by 0 bases; junction bases not matched to a gene: 12. The CDR3 reads CASSVAAGGPLQSTDTQYF. DNA of the CDR3: TGTGCCAGCAGCGTAGCGGCGGGGGGACCCTTACAAAGCACAGATACGCAGTATTTT.

The chain has TRBV6-6 and TRBJ2-7; weak D call: TRBD2 (6 bases). Trimming cost V 3 bases and J 3 bases, with 18 bases left between them. This CDR3 is 16 amino acids long. Germline CDR1 and CDR2: MNHNY and SVGAGI (reference sequence). The CDR3 is CASSYGSTRRIYEQYF. CDR3 bases: TGTGCCAGCAGTTATGGGTCGACTAGGCGGATCTACGAGCAGTACTTC.

The chain recombines TRBV19 with TRBJ2-3; no firm D call. Trimming pared 3 bases from V and 4 bases from J, leaving 8 bases between. Germline V gives CDR1 LNHDA, CDR2 SQIVND (reference sequence). This CDR3 has 13 residues. The CDR3 is CASSMTEADTQYF. The CDR3 coding sequence is TGTGCCAGTAGTATGACTGAGGCAGATACGCAGTATTTT.